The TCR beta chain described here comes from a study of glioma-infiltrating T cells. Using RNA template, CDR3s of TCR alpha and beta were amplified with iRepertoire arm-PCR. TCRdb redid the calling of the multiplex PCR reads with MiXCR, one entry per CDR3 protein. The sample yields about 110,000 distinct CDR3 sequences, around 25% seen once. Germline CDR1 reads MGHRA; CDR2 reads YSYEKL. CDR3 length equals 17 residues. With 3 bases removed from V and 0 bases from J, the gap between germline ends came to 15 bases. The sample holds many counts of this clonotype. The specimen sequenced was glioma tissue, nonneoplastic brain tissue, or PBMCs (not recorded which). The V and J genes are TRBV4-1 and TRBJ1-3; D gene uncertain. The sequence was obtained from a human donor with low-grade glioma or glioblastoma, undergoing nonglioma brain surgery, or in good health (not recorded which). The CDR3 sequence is CASSQKFSGLSGNTIYF. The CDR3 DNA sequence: TGCGCCAGCAGCCAGAAATTTAGTGGACTCTCTGGAAACACCATATATTTT.